This TCR beta chain was sequenced for a study of cytomegalovirus exposure and HLA in healthy donors. Study information: The 100 million to 120 million unique TCR beta sequences, from about 179 million T cells, were found by an earlier analysis. The study, taken as a whole, reports: CMV serostatus was the sole immune exposure information available.

Trimming took 7 bases from V and 3 from J, leaving 15 bases between them. The CDR3 spans 14 residues. Per germline, CDR1 MNHEY and CDR2 SVGAGI. The PCR contained 60 Vbeta and 13 Jbeta primers. Produced via immunoSEQ multiplex PCR; TCRdb's table is partial and in-frame only. The sample has 150,000 to 200,000 clones, more than 65% seen once. In regard to this clone: Its target is unknown.

Each of the donors was a healthy bone marrow donor. The receptor comes from a young woman in good health and CMV-seronegative. Sequenced material: PBMCs. The chain uses TRBV6-5 and TRBJ1-1; no firm D call. The CDR3 DNA reads TGTGCCAGCAACAAGAACGCAGGTTACACTGAAGCTTTCTTT. This translates into CASNKNAGYTEAFF.